This T cell receptor beta chain appears in the sequencing data of a study of CD8 T cells in Susac syndrome. Study as a whole: The Susac syndrome patients were therapy-naive, on corticosteroids, or on intravenous immunoglobulin alone at blood draw.

RNA, at about 0.5 to 1 ug, was reverse transcribed with random hexamers. The method of amplification for TCR beta CDR3 was immunoSEQ multiplex PCR, covering 54 Vbeta and 13 Jbeta. A single record per CDR3 protein comes from TCRdb applying MiXCR to the immunoSEQ multiplex PCR reads. This repertoire shows 95,000 to 150,000 distinct CDR3 sequences, around 94% found once; its top ten account for 0.28%. In the case of this clonotype: Its antigen is undetermined.

Study-level points and caveats: By the study's own acknowledgment, its TCR sequencing and HLA analysis included relatively few individuals. Susac-specific public clones were found in total CD8+ and CD8+ TEMRA repertoires, numbering fewer than 20 and five, respectively.

There are 16 residues in the CDR3. Losses at the gene ends were 1 base for V and 0 bases for J; bases not matched to a gene: 4. The source material was CD8+ T cells from PBMCs. The chain carries TRBV23-1 and TRBJ2-7; 9 bases map to TRBD1. TRBV23-1 is placed among ORFs of uncertain function. The receptor was isolated from a human donor with Susac syndrome. CDR3 in DNA: TGCGCCAGCAGTCAATACGACAGGGGGAACTCCTACGAGCAGTACTTC. Amino acid sequence: CASSQYDRGNSYEQYF.